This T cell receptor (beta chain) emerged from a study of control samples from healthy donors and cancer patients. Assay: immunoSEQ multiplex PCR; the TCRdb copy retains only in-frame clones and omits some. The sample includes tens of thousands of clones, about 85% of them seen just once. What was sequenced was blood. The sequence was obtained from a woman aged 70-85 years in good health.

The DNA for the CDR3 is TGTGCCAGCAGTGAAGTAAGTACCTACGAGCAGTACTTC. It yields the protein CASSEVSTYEQYF. The V and J genes are TRBV6-1 and TRBJ2-7, with D unresolved. The CDR3 is made up of 13 amino acids. Trimming shortened V by 1 base and J by 2 bases, and 6 bases separated the two germline ends. Germline V gives CDR1 MNHNS, CDR2 SASEGT.